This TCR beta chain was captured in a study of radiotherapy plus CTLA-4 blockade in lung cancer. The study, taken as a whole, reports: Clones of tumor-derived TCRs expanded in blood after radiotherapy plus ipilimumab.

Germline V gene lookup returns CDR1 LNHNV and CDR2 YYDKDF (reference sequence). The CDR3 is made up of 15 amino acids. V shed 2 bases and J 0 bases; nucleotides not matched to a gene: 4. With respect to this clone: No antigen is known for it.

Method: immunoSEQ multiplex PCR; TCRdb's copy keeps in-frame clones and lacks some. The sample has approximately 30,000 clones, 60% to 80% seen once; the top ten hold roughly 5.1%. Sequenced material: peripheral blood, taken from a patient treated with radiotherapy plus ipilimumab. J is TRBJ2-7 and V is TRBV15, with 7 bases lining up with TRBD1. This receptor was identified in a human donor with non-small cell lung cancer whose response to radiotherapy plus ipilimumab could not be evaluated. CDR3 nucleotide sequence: TGTGCCACCAGCAGATCGGGACAGCTCTCCTACGAGCAGTACTTC. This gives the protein CATSRSGQLSYEQYF.